This T cell receptor beta chain originates from a study of shared clonotypes between healthy human individuals. Germline CDR1 reads MNHNY; CDR2 reads SVGAGI (reference sequence). Unmatched junction bases numbered 11, after V lost 6 bases and J lost 5 bases. The CDR3 covers 15 residues. Each replicate PCR on the sorted subsets used about 0.2 ug DNA (approximately 33,000 T cell genomes). Measured with immunoSEQ multiplex PCR; TCRdb has only the in-frame clones, and not every one. The sample includes a few million clones, 85% to 95% seen only once; the top ten take more than 1.5%. About this clone: What it binds is not known.

CD45RO negativity and positive selection for CCR7 defined naive CD8 cells, a population that excluded terminally differentiated effector memory CD45RA+ cells. Overall study findings and caveats: Between a handful of donors, naive CD4 clonotypes were shared at a level of about 5%. Larger estimated richness was generally seen in naive subsets than in memory subsets. Rarefaction indicated that sorted-subset sequencing remained incomplete although depth was large.

J is TRBJ2-7 and V is TRBV6-6; TRBD1 agrees at 9 bases. This receptor was identified in a man in his late teens or twenties in good health. Some clones in this sample may be carry-over from other donors' samples. Sequencing input: naive CD8+ T cells from PBMCs. The CDR3 here is CASSQGTGKVDEQYF. CDR3 sequence (DNA): TGTGCCAGCAGCCAGGGGACAGGGAAGGTCGACGAGCAGTACTTC.